The rows below give T cell receptor beta chains drawn from one sample of a study of shared clonotypes between healthy human individuals. Clones were read by immunoSEQ multiplex PCR, and TCRdb kept only the in-frame ones, dropping some. Among 2 million to 3 million clones listed, around nine tenths were seen once. Input material: naive CD4+ T cells sorted from blood. These receptor sequences come from a man aged 18 to 29 in good health. CDR3s include the opening cysteine and the closing phenylalanine or tryptophan. A D gene is named only where the DNA matches it firmly. Clone size is shown for a subset of rows, as once, few, many or a class of expanded clone.

v_call	d_call	j_call	clone_size	cdr3_nt	cdr3_aa
TRBV10-1	.	TRBJ2-5	.	TGCGCCAGCAGTGAGTCGACTCGGGGTAGCGGACGAGAGACCCAGTACTTC	CASSESTRGSGRETQYF
TRBV7-2	.	TRBJ2-1	.	TGTGCCAGCAGCCTCGGGAGCTCGGGGCAGTTCTTC	CASSLGSSGQFF
TRBV6-5	TRBD1	TRBJ1-6	.	TGTGCCAGCAGTGCCGGGACAGGGGGTGACTCACCCCTCCACTTT	CASSAGTGGDSPLHF
TRBV2	.	TRBJ1-1	.	TGTGCCAGCTCGTCGGACAGGAACACTGAAGCTTTCTTT	CASSSDRNTEAFF
TRBV7-9	.	TRBJ2-1	.	TGTGCCAGCAGCCCCGTCGAGCTACTTGAGCAGTTCTTC	CASSPVELLEQFF
TRBV6-5	.	TRBJ1-4	.	TGTGCCAGCAGTGCCACAGTAACGAATGAAAAACTGTTTTTT	CASSATVTNEKLFF
TRBV29-1	.	TRBJ1-4	.	TGCAGCGTTGTAGGGCAGGGTAATGAAAAACTGTTTTTT	CSVVGQGNEKLFF
TRBV18	TRBD2	TRBJ2-2	.	TGTGCCAGCTCACCACAACTAGCGGGGGACACCGGGGAGCTGTTTTTT	CASSPQLAGDTGELFF
TRBV5-1	TRBD1	TRBJ1-6	.	TGCGCCAGCAGCTTGGGACAGGGGGCCGGTTCACCCCTCCACTTT	CASSLGQGAGSPLHF
TRBV19	.	TRBJ1-2	.	TGTGCCAGTAGTATAACCCCGCAGGCAACTGTCTATGGCTACACCTTC	CASSITPQATVYGYTF
TRBV6-5	.	TRBJ1-6	.	TGTGCCAGCAGTTACTCCGGGTCACCCCTCCACTTT	CASSYSGSPLHF
TRBV10-2	.	TRBJ2-1	.	TGCGCCATCTCCGTGGGGGATGAGCAGTTCTTC	CAISVGDEQFF
TRBV6-5	.	TRBJ2-3	.	TGTGCCAGCAGACCTCGGGGTGCCGGCACAGATACGCAGTATTTT	CASRPRGAGTDTQYF
TRBV30	TRBD1	TRBJ2-5	.	TGTGCCTGGAATCGACAGGGAAACCAAGAGACCCAGTACTTC	CAWNRQGNQETQYF
TRBV19	.	TRBJ1-5	.	TGTGCCAGTAGTATAGGGAATCAGCCCCAGCATTTT	CASSIGNQPQHF
TRBV5-6	.	TRBJ1-5	.	TGTGCCAGCAGCCGAACCGTGGGACAAGGGACCAATCAGCCCCAGCATTTT	CASSRTVGQGTNQPQHF
TRBV6-5	TRBD1	TRBJ1-1	once	TGTGCCAGCAGAAGGGGGCCCAACACTGAAGCTTTCTTT	CASRRGPNTEAFF
TRBV30	TRBD2	TRBJ2-3	.	TGTGCCTGGAGTGTACGGGTAGCGGGGGGGGGCACGCAGTATTTT	CAWSVRVAGGGTQYF
TRBV5-1	TRBD1	TRBJ1-2	.	TGCGCCAGCAGCTTGGCCGTGTCGAACAGGGGAGACTATGGCTACACCTTC	CASSLAVSNRGDYGYTF
TRBV12-5	TRBD1	TRBJ1-1	.	TGTGCTAGTGGTTTGACAGGGGTCACTGAAGCTTTCTTT	CASGLTGVTEAFF
TRBV25-1	.	TRBJ1-2	.	TGTGCCAGCAGTGAATATGGGCGGTATGGCTACACCTTC	CASSEYGRYGYTF
TRBV30	.	TRBJ2-7	.	TGTGCCTGGAGTTTCATGCAGGGTAGCCCCTACGAGCAGTACTTC	CAWSFMQGSPYEQYF
TRBV27	.	TRBJ2-1	.	TGTGCCAGCAGTTCGGGACTTTCAAGTTCCTACAATGAGCAGTTCTTC	CASSSGLSSSYNEQFF
TRBV20-1	.	TRBJ1-3	.	TGCAGTGCGGCCCATCAAAACACCATATATTTT	CSAAHQNTIYF
TRBV2	TRBD2	TRBJ2-7	.	TGTGCCAGCAGTGCGGGGGGGGAGCCCTACGAGCAGTACTTC	CASSAGGEPYEQYF
TRBV25-1	.	TRBJ1-2	.	TGTGCCACCCAGGGGAGGGCAGGGTATGGCTACACCTTC	CATQGRAGYGYTF
TRBV10-1	TRBD2	TRBJ2-1	.	TGCGCCAGCAGAGAAATCAGGACTAGTAAATACAATGAGCAGTTCTTC	CASREIRTSKYNEQFF
TRBV6-1	.	TRBJ1-2	.	TGTGCCAGCAGTGGGACAGACTATGGCTACACCTTC	CASSGTDYGYTF
TRBV18	.	TRBJ1-2	.	TGTGCCAGCTCACCGCCCGGACGGAATGGCTACACCTTC	CASSPPGRNGYTF
TRBV28	.	TRBJ1-1	.	TGTGCCAGCAGTCCTACCCGTGGAGGCGCCCCTCCGAACACTGAAGCTTTCTTT	CASSPTRGGAPPNTEAFF
TRBV18	TRBD1	TRBJ1-2	once	TGTGCCAGCTCGCAGGGACAGGGAGCAGTCTATGGCTACACCTTC	CASSQGQGAVYGYTF
TRBV5-1	TRBD1	TRBJ1-2	.	TGCGCCAGCAGTTTAGACAGGGGGGGCTATGGCTACACCTTC	CASSLDRGGYGYTF
TRBV18	.	TRBJ1-4	.	TGTGCCAGCTCACCACTCATCGGGGGCTTGGTTGAAAAACTGTTTTTT	CASSPLIGGLVEKLFF
TRBV18	TRBD1	TRBJ1-4	once	TGTGCCAGCTCATGGACAGGGGGCCAAACTAATGAAAAACTGTTTTTT	CASSWTGGQTNEKLFF
TRBV4-3	TRBD1	TRBJ2-7	.	TGCGCCAGCAGCCAAGGGGACAGGTCGGTCTACGAGCAGTACTTC	CASSQGDRSVYEQYF
TRBV18	TRBD1	TRBJ1-4	.	TGTGCCAGCTCACCGACCGGGACAGTGGATGAAAAACTGTTTTTT	CASSPTGTVDEKLFF
TRBV6-5	TRBD2	TRBJ2-5	.	TGTGCCAGCAGTTACTCGCGGGGGGCGGGCCAAGAGACCCAGTACTTC	CASSYSRGAGQETQYF
TRBV5-4	TRBD1	TRBJ2-3	.	TGTGCCAGCAGCTTGAGACAGGGCAGCACAGATACGCAGTATTTT	CASSLRQGSTDTQYF
TRBV6-1	TRBD2	TRBJ2-5	.	TGTGCCAGCAGTGAAGTCCTAGCGGGAAGAAATCAAGAGACCCAGTACTTC	CASSEVLAGRNQETQYF
TRBV5-1	.	TRBJ1-2	.	TGCGCCAGCAGCCCAAATACTCGTACGGATCTTGGCTACACCTTC	CASSPNTRTDLGYTF
TRBV6-5	.	TRBJ1-2	.	TGTGCCAGCAGTTCGGTAAACTATGGCTACACCTTC	CASSSVNYGYTF
TRBV9	.	TRBJ1-1	.	TGTGCCAGCAGCGCAGCTACGGCGGGGAGCACTGAAGCTTTCTTT	CASSAATAGSTEAFF
TRBV28	.	TRBJ2-3	.	TGTGCCAGCAGTTCTGTGGGAACAGATACGCAGTATTTT	CASSSVGTDTQYF
TRBV18	.	TRBJ2-2	.	TGTGCCAGCTCACCACCGACGGCTGGGGAGCTGTTTTTT	CASSPPTAGELFF
TRBV11-2	.	TRBJ2-3	.	TGTGCCAGCAGCTCGGACCGGGATACGCAGTATTTT	CASSSDRDTQYF
TRBV28	.	TRBJ2-7	.	TGTGCCAGCAGGGAACAAGGGGCCTACGAGCAGTACTTC	CASREQGAYEQYF
TRBV30	.	TRBJ2-7	once	TGTGCCTGGAGTAGAGTGAAGGTCTCCCACTCCTACGAGCAGTACTTC	CAWSRVKVSHSYEQYF
TRBV7-8	.	TRBJ2-5	.	TGTGCCAGCAGCTTAGTGTCAGGGGTAGAGACCCAGTACTTC	CASSLVSGVETQYF
TRBV18	.	TRBJ1-6	.	TGTGCCAGCTCACCACTGGCAGGGACAAATTCACCCCTCCACTTT	CASSPLAGTNSPLHF
TRBV7-2	.	TRBJ1-1	few	TGTGCCAGCAGCTTAAGCAGGACGAACACTGAAGCTTTCTTT	CASSLSRTNTEAFF
TRBV6-5	.	TRBJ2-3	.	TGTGCCAGCAGTTTGCTTTACACAGATACGCAGTATTTT	CASSLLYTDTQYF